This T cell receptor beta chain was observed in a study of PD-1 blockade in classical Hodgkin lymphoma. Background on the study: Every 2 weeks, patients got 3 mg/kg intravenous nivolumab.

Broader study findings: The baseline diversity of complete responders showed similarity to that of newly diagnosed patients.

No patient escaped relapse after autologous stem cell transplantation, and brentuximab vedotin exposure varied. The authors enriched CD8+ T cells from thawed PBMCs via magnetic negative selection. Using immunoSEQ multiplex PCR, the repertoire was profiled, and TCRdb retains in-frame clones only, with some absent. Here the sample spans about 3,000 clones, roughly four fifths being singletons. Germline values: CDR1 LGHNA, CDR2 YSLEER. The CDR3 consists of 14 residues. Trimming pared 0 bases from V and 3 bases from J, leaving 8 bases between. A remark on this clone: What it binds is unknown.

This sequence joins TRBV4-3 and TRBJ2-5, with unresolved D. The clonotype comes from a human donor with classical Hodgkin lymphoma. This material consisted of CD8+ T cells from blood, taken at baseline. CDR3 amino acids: CASSQERWEETQYF. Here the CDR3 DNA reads TGCGCCAGCAGCCAAGAGAGATGGGAAGAGACCCAGTACTTC.